This entry is about one T cell receptor beta chain. The antigen is not known. The CDR3 is 14 amino acids. V was cut by 5 bases and J by 1 base, with 8 bases left in between. Germline assignment: CDR1 SGHTA and CDR2 FQGTGA. This entry is derived from a study of blood T cells in healthy people across ages. Study results and limitations: From one million sequenced T cells, diversity estimates were lower bounds.

PCR was performed a second time for about 6 to 12 cycles using a sample-barcoded 5' primer and a J-beta primer mix. TCRdb redid the calling of the 5' RACE reads with MiXCR, one entry per CDR3 protein. The table lists about 970,000 distinct CDR3 sequences, roughly 47% of them singletons. The genes are TRBV7-3 and TRBJ2-2; D remains ambiguous. The sequencing input was blood. This clonotype was sampled from a woman aged 55-69 years in good health. The CDR3 protein is CASSPNWNTGELFF. CDR3 DNA sequence: TGTGCCAGCAGCCCCAACTGGAACACCGGGGAGCTGTTTTTT. The whole variable domain, remainder taken from reference TRBV7-3 and TRBJ2-2, is GAGVSQTPSNKVTEKGKYVELRCDPISGHTALYWYRQSLGQGPEFLIYFQGTGAADDSGLPNDRFFAVRPEGSVSTLKIQRTERGDSAVYLCASSPNWNTGELFFGEGSRLTVL.